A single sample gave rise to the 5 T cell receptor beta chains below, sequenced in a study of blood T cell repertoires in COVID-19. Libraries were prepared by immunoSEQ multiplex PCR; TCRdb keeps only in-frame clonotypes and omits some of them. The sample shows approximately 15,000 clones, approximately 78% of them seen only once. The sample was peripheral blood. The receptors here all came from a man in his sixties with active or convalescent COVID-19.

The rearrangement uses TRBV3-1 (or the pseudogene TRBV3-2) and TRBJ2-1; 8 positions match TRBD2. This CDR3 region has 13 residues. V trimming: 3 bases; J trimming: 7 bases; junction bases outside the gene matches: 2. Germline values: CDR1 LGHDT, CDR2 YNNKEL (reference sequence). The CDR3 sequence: CASSQRGANEQFF. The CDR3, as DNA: TGTGCCAGCAGCCAGCGGGGGGCAAATGAGCAGTTCTTC.

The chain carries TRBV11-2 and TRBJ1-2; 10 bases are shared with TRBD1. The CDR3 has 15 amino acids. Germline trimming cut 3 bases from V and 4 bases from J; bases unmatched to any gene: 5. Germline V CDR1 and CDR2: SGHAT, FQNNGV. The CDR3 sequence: CASSFIRTGGYGYTF. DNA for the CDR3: TGTGCCAGCAGCTTTATAAGGACAGGGGGCTATGGCTACACCTTC.

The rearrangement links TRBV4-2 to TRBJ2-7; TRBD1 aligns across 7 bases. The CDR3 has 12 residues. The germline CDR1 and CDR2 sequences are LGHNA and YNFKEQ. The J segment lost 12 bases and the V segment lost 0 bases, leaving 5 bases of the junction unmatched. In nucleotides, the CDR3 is TGTGCCAGCAGCCAAGACCGGGACAGAATGTACTTC. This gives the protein CASSQDRDRMYF.

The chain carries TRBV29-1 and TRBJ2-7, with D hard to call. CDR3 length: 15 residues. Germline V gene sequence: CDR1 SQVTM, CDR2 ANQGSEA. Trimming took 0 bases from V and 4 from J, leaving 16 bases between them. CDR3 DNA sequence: TGCAGCGTTGAAGACCCCTCTTCGGGTTTTTACGAGCAGTACTTC. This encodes CSVEDPSSGFYEQYF.

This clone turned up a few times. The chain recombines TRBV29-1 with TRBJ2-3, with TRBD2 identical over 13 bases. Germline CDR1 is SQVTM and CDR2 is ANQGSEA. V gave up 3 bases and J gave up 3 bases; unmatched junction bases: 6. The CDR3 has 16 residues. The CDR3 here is CSVDGGTSGTTDTQYF. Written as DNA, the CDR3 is TGCAGCGTTGACGGGGGGACTAGCGGGACTACAGATACGCAGTATTTT.